The clone carrying this TCR beta chain showed up just a few times. Its antigen is unidentified. The data were produced by immunoSEQ multiplex PCR, yet TCRdb's version contains in-frame clones alone and is incomplete. The sample yields some 50,000 clones, around 87% seen once. Germline V gene sequence: CDR1 MNHNS, CDR2 SASEGT. J gave up 4 bases and V 6 bases, and 6 bases lay outside the gene matches. The CDR3 sequence is 14 residues long. This sample was taken from a study of T cells in localized non-small cell lung cancer. Findings of the study overall: Density of T cells in blood, when higher, went with longer overall survival. A median of roughly 55 of the top 100 tumor clones appeared in adjacent lung, which was paired and uninvolved.

The sample was PBMCs, taken before any cancer treatment. This sequence joins TRBV6-1 and TRBJ2-7; 10 positions match TRBD1. This clonotype originated in a female donor with stage II lung adenocarcinoma. CDR3 in DNA: TGTGCCAGCAGGAGTGGACAGGGGGATTACGAGCAGTACTTC. It encodes CASRSGQGDYEQYF.